What follows are 28 T cell receptor beta chains derived from one specimen sequenced in a study of cytomegalovirus exposure and HLA in healthy donors. Profiling relied on immunoSEQ multiplex PCR, and the TCRdb table lists in-frame clones only, not all of them. Counted here are fewer than 400,000 clones, 70% to 90% occurring once; the ten biggest clones make up 0.65% to 0.85%. Sequencing input: PBMCs. The receptors originated from a woman younger than 35 in good health and CMV-seronegative.

J is TRBJ1-1 and V is TRBV2; 7 bases align to TRBD1. CDR3 size: 15 residues. V was clipped by 7 bases and J by 1 base; unmatched bases: 9. Germline loops: CDR1 SNHLY, CDR2 FYNNEI. The CDR3 sequence is CASTFQGGRNTEAFF. CDR3 bases: TGTGCCAGCACCTTTCAGGGGGGCCGGAACACTGAAGCTTTCTTT.

The chain combines TRBV9 with TRBJ2-7; possibly TRBD1 for D (6 bases). Trimming took 4 bases from V and 6 from J, leaving 17 bases between them. CDR3 length: 14 residues. Germline V gene data show CDR1 as SGDLS and CDR2 as YYNGEE. CDR3 residues: CASSPGAAAVEQYF. DNA for the CDR3: TGTGCCAGCAGCCCAGGGGCAGCGGCCGTCGAGCAGTACTTC.

This rearrangement joins TRBV11-2 to TRBJ2-7; perhaps TRBD2 as D (6 bases). This CDR3 spans 14 amino acids. Germline V gene data show CDR1 as SGHAT and CDR2 as FQNNGV. The V and J ends lost 7 bases and 2 bases respectively, with 15 bases between them. CDR3 region: CASTTGTETYEQYF. The CDR3 DNA reads as TGTGCCAGCACCACCGGGACTGAAACCTACGAGCAGTACTTC.

CDR3 coding DNA: TGCGCCAGCAGCCCCGGGGGGATCGGTCAGCCCCAGCATTTT. It translates to CASSPGGIGQPQHF. The chain employs TRBV4-1 and TRBJ1-5; possibly TRBD1 for D (5 bases). Per germline, CDR1 MGHRA and CDR2 YSYEKL. The CDR3 spans 14 residues. With 4 bases removed from V and 6 bases from J, the gap between germline ends came to 13 bases.

The chain combines TRBV4-3 with TRBJ1-4; TRBD1 is a possible D gene (5 bases). V shed 0 bases and J shed 8 bases, with 22 bases lying between them. The CDR3 has 18 amino acids. Germline assignment: CDR1 LGHNA and CDR2 YSLEER. The CDR3 spells CASSQDGGDATEGEKLFF. The CDR3 bases are TGCGCCAGCAGCCAAGACGGAGGGGACGCCACCGAAGGGGAAAAACTGTTTTTT.

The rearrangement links TRBV25-1 to TRBJ1-2; 12 positions agree with TRBD1. Germline CDR1 reads MGHDK; CDR2 reads SYGVNS. V dropped 0 bases and J dropped 5; count of bases not matched to a gene: 4. CDR3 length: 16 residues. CDR3 region: CASSEYGTGGDYGYTF. The CDR3 coding sequence is TGTGCCAGCAGTGAATACGGGACAGGGGGCGATTATGGCTACACCTTC.

The CDR3 loop is CASSLGLATHTDTQYF. DNA for the CDR3: TGTGCCAGCAGCTTAGGACTAGCAACGCACACAGATACGCAGTATTTT. V is TRBV7-9 and J is TRBJ2-3, with 7 bases matching TRBD2. The junction had 6 bases not matched to a gene; V was cut back by 1 base and J by 2 bases. The CDR3 contains 16 residues. Per the germline V gene, CDR1 is SEHNR and CDR2 is FQNEAQ (reference sequence).

The genes are TRBV28 and TRBJ2-1, with unresolved D. Germline V gives CDR1 MDHEN, CDR2 SYDVKM. V was pared by 9 bases and J by 3 bases, with 6 bases between. This CDR3 is 11 amino acids long. CDR3 loop: CASRFYNEQFF. CDR3 nucleotides: TGTGCCAGTCGGTTCTACAATGAGCAGTTCTTC.

The J gene is TRBJ1-1, the V gene TRBV18; TRBD1 is a possible D gene (5 bases). The CDR3 covers 13 residues. Between the trimmed V and J ends, which lost 2 bases and 6 bases, there was a span of 10 bases. Germline values: CDR1 KGHSH, CDR2 LQKENI. The CDR3 sequence: CASSPGAAAEAFF. For the CDR3, the DNA is TGTGCCAGCTCACCAGGGGCGGCGGCTGAAGCTTTCTTT.

DNA of the CDR3: TGTGCCAGCAGGTCGACAGGAACCTACGAGCAGTACTTC. As protein: CASRSTGTYEQYF. This chain joins TRBV6-5 and TRBJ2-7, with TRBD1 as a possible D gene (6 bases). This CDR3 contains 13 residues. The V gene lost 6 bases and the J gene lost 2 bases, with 11 bases spanning the gap. Germline V gene data show CDR1 as MNHEY and CDR2 as SVGAGI.

The J gene is TRBJ1-2, the V gene TRBV6-6, with TRBD1 matching over 7 bases. Trimming cost V 0 bases and J 6 bases; bases outside gene matches: 10. Germline V gives CDR1 MNHNY, CDR2 SVGAGI (reference sequence). The CDR3 covers 16 residues. For the CDR3, the DNA is TGTGCCAGCAGTTACTCGACGGTGTCAGGGGGGAATGGCTACACCTTC. As protein: CASSYSTVSGGNGYTF.

The chain is built from TRBV4-2 and TRBJ2-5; perhaps TRBD2 as D (5 bases). Germline CDR1 is LGHNA and CDR2 is YNFKEQ. CDR3 length equals 12 residues. V was clipped by 0 bases and J by 9 bases, with 8 bases between them. CDR3 DNA sequence: TGTGCCAGCAGCCAAGACTACGGGGCCCAGTACTTC. This codes for CASSQDYGAQYF.

The chain carries TRBV18 and TRBJ2-1, with TRBD2 matching 7 bases. CDR3 length: 17 amino acids. Germline V gene lookup returns CDR1 KGHSH and CDR2 LQKENI. Trimming cost V 1 base and J 4 bases; bases outside gene matches: 10. In nucleotides, the CDR3 is TGTGCCAGCTCACCACTCGATAGCGGGCCTTTGTACAATGAGCAGTTCTTC. Protein: CASSPLDSGPLYNEQFF.

The chain is built from TRBV7-3 and TRBJ2-6; D is possibly TRBD2 (5 bases). V was trimmed by 7 bases and J by 6 bases, leaving 16 bases between them. CDR3 length equals 15 residues. Germline V CDR1 and CDR2: SGHTA, FQGTGA. CDR3 region: CASTPWTEEANVLTF. Here the CDR3 DNA reads TGTGCCAGCACCCCGTGGACGGAGGAGGCCAACGTCCTGACTTTC.

This clone was picked up one time. CDR3 nucleotide sequence: TGTGCCAGCAGCCCTGGGGGGGCCCAAGAGACCCAGTACTTC. It translates to CASSPGGAQETQYF. The V and J genes are TRBV7-2 and TRBJ2-5, with D possibly TRBD2 on 7 matching bases. V dropped 5 bases and J dropped 1 base, with 11 bases sitting between them. This CDR3 contains 14 residues. Germline V CDR1 and CDR2: SGHTA, FQGNSA.

This sequence joins TRBV5-1 and TRBJ2-2; TRBD2 matches at 13 bases. V trimming: 4 bases; J trimming: 7 bases; junction bases outside the gene matches: 7. CDR1 and CDR2 from the germline V gene are SGHRS and YFSETQ. The CDR3 contains 16 residues. The CDR3 is CASSPGTSGIIGELFF. The CDR3 coding sequence is TGCGCCAGCAGCCCCGGGACTAGCGGGATTATCGGGGAGCTGTTTTTT.

The J gene is TRBJ1-1, the V gene TRBV6-5, with no clear D. This CDR3 has 13 amino acids. CDR1 and CDR2 from the germline V gene are MNHEY and SVGAGI. Trimming pared 6 bases from V and 3 bases from J, leaving 11 bases between. In nucleotides, the CDR3 is TGTGCCAGCAGCCGAGACACGTACACTGAAGCTTTCTTT. Encoded protein: CASSRDTYTEAFF.

Comments on this clone: Relative to the germline gene, one junction end is altered; a read error may explain this. V and J are TRBV29-1 and TRBJ2-1; TRBD2 matches at 10 bases. The CDR3 spans 14 residues. Per germline, CDR1 SQVTM and CDR2 ANQGSEA. The CDR3 is CSVEAGGPYNEQFF. The CDR3 DNA follows: TGCAGCGTGGAAGCGGGAGGGCCTTACAATGAGCAGTTCTTC.

This chain joins TRBV28 and TRBJ1-5; TRBD1 agrees at 9 bases. The CDR3 is made up of 15 amino acids. V dropped 10 bases and J dropped 3; count of bases not matched to a gene: 10. Germline values: CDR1 MDHEN, CDR2 SYDVKM. The CDR3 loop reads CATKTGTGNNQPQHF. The CDR3 DNA reads as TGTGCCACCAAGACCGGGACAGGGAACAATCAGCCCCAGCATTTT. The full variable domain, completed using reference TRBV28 and TRBJ1-5, is DVKVTQSSRYLVKRTGEKVFLECVQDMDHENMFWYRQDPGLGLRLIYFSYDVKMKEKGDIPEGYSVSREKKERFSLILESASTNQTSMYLCATKTGTGNNQPQHFGDGTRLSIL.

The V gene is TRBV6-5, the J gene TRBJ2-1; TRBD2 agrees at 10 bases. CDR1 and CDR2 (germline): MNHEY, SVGAGI. There are 16 residues in the CDR3. V trimming: 4 bases; J trimming: 4 bases; junction bases outside the gene matches: 7. The CDR3: CASSSASGSGYNEQFF. The CDR3, as DNA: TGTGCCAGCAGTTCGGCTAGCGGGAGTGGATACAATGAGCAGTTCTTC.

The chain has TRBV7-2 and TRBJ1-1; TRBD1 matches 8 bases. V was pared by 5 bases and J by 1 base, with 3 bases of the junction left unmatched. The CDR3 loop spans 14 amino acids. Germline V gene sequence: CDR1 SGHTA, CDR2 FQGNSA. The CDR3 region has the DNA TGTGCCAGCAGCGATGACAGGGGGAACACTGAAGCTTTCTTT. As protein: CASSDDRGNTEAFF.

This chain links TRBV11-2 with TRBJ2-1; D is perhaps TRBD2 (5 bases). Germline CDR1 is SGHAT and CDR2 is FQNNGV. V gave up 6 bases and J gave up 4 bases, with 13 bases separating them. The CDR3 runs to 14 residues. The CDR3 region has the DNA TGTGCCAGCAGTTCCACTCGGGGTTACAATGAGCAGTTCTTC. Protein sequence: CASSSTRGYNEQFF.

The chain combines TRBV7-2 with TRBJ2-3; D is possibly TRBD2 (6 bases). V lost 1 base and J 0 bases, leaving 8 bases between the germline ends. Germline V CDR1 and CDR2: SGHTA, FQGNSA. This CDR3 region has 15 residues. As DNA, the CDR3 is TGTGCCAGCAGCTTAGACAGCGGGAGCACAGATACGCAGTATTTT. It is translated as CASSLDSGSTDTQYF.

The chain is built from TRBV6-1 and TRBJ2-3; 11 positions agree with TRBD2. CDR1 is MNHNS and CDR2 is SASEGT in the germline V gene. The CDR3 runs 15 residues. J gave up 4 bases and V 3 bases, and 3 bases lay outside the gene matches. The CDR3, as DNA: TGTGCCAGCAGTGATAGCGGGAGGGCACCAGATACGCAGTATTTT. This gives the protein CASSDSGRAPDTQYF.

V is TRBV2 and J is TRBJ1-2; D might be TRBD1 (5 bases). Deletions cut 7 bases from V and 4 bases from J, with 16 bases between. Germline CDR1 reads SNHLY; CDR2 reads FYNNEI. The CDR3 length is 14 residues. The CDR3 spells CASNPSGPIYGYTF. The CDR3, as DNA: TGTGCCAGCAACCCGTCAGGGCCCATCTATGGCTACACCTTC.

V usage is TRBV6-1 and J usage is TRBJ2-7; D is perhaps TRBD1 (5 bases). The germline V gene encodes CDR1 MNHNS and CDR2 SASEGT. This CDR3 is built from 14 residues. V lost 0 bases to trimming and J lost 9 bases, with 15 bases between them. In DNA, the CDR3 is TGTGCCAGCAGTGAAGCCATACCAGGGTTAGGGCAGTACTTC. This sequence encodes CASSEAIPGLGQYF.

This clone is medium-sized (0.01 to 0.1%) within its sample. The chain links TRBV2 to TRBJ2-7; 8 bases are a match to TRBD1. Trimming removed 6 bases from V and 2 bases from J; junction bases left unmatched: 9. Germline CDR1 and CDR2: SNHLY and FYNNEI. This CDR3 comprises 15 residues. The CDR3 spells CASSASGTGPYEQYF. In DNA form, the CDR3 reads TGTGCCAGCAGCGCCTCCGGGACAGGCCCCTACGAGCAGTACTTC.

V gene TRBV6-6 combines with J gene TRBJ2-1, with a weak D call TRBD2 (6 bases). The germline V gene encodes CDR1 MNHNY and CDR2 SVGAGI (reference sequence). Trimming stripped 10 bases from V and 0 bases from J, with 16 bases between. This CDR3 region has 15 residues. The CDR3 loop is CAIRPPGDSYNEQFF. In DNA form, the CDR3 reads TGTGCCATCCGCCCCCCGGGAGACTCCTACAATGAGCAGTTCTTC.